This T cell receptor beta chain was recovered during a study of identifying expanded T cells in peripheral blood. Remarks on this clone: No antigen is known for it.

The repertoire was sequenced with immunoSEQ multiplex PCR; TCRdb's copy has only in-frame clones and lacks some. The sample carries about 91,000 clones, about 88% recorded once. V gave up 4 bases and J gave up 8 bases, with 11 bases separating them. Germline lookup yields CDR1 MGHDK and CDR2 SYGVNS. The CDR3 runs to 12 residues. Study results and caveats: Approximately two-week clone count variance significantly increased as total template count grew. Technical replicates showed roughly 1.2 changed clones; about 2 weeks approximately 16; four weeks 19.

Healthy donors had no documented immune events, such as infections, while sampled. This chain joins TRBV25-1 and TRBJ1-2, with D unresolved. The sample taken for sequencing was blood. The receptor was isolated from a person aged 18 to 75 in good health. Written as DNA, the CDR3 is TGTGCCAGCAGTGTTGTGGGTTCCGGCTACACCTTC. Amino acids: CASSVVGSGYTF.